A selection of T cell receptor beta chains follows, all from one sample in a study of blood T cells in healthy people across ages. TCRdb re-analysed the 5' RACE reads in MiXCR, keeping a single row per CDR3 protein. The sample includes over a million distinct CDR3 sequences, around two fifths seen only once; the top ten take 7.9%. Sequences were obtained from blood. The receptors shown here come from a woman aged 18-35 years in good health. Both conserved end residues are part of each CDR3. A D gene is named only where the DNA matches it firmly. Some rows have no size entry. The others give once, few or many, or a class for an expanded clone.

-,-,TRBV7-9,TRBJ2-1,CASTPAGGGPDEQFF,TGTGCCAGCACCCCAGCAGGGGGAGGGCCCGATGAGCAGTTCTTC
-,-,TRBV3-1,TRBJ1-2,CASSQALGVRYGYTF,TGTGCCAGCAGCCAAGCGCTCGGGGTTCGCTATGGCTACACCTTC
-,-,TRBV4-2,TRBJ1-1,CASSQAREGTKAFF,TGTGCCAGCAGCCAAGCCAGGGAGGGAACTAAAGCTTTCTTT
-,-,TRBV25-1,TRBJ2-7,CASSASGTLYF,TGTGCCAGCAGTGCATCCGGGACTCTGTACTTC
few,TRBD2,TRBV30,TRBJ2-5,CAWSGSGERPGEQYF,TGTGCCTGGAGTGGTAGCGGGGAAAGGCCTGGAGAGCAGTACTTC
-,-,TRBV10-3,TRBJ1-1,CAISEHPNTEAFF,TGTGCCATCAGTGAACACCCGAACACTGAAGCTTTCTTT
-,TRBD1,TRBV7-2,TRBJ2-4,CASSPPGQDDKNIQYF,TGTGCCAGCAGCCCTCCGGGACAGGATGACAAAAACATTCAGTACTTC
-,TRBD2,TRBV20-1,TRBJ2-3,CSARGGGAMDTQYF,TGCAGTGCTAGAGGCGGGGGGGCCATGGATACGCAGTATTTT
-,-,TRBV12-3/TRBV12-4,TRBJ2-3,CASSVRARTDTQYF,TGTGCCAGCAGTGTCCGGGCCCGCACAGATACGCAGTATTTT
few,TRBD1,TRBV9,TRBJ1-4,CASSVEGQRNNEKLFF,TGTGCCAGCAGCGTAGAGGGACAGCGGAATAATGAAAAACTGTTTTTT
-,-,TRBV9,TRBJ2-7,CASSVGTETAYEQYF,TGTGCCAGCAGCGTAGGGACAGAGACAGCCTACGAGCAGTACTTC
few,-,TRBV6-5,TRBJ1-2,CASSYSNGGLGYTF,TGTGCCAGCAGTTACTCGAACGGGGGATTAGGCTACACCTTC
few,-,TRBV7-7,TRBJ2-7,CASSLGETGEQYF,TGTGCCAGCAGCTTAGGAGAGACAGGCGAGCAGTACTTC
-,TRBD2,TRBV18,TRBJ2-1,CASSPKLAGDNEQFF,TGTGCCAGCTCACCAAAATTAGCGGGGGACAATGAGCAGTTCTTC
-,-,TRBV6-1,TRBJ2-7,CASSEERENFRGYEQYF,TGTGCCAGCAGTGAAGAAAGGGAGAACTTCAGGGGCTACGAGCAGTACTTC
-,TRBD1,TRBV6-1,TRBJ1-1,CASSEAGGFTEAFF,TGTGCCAGCAGTGAGGCAGGGGGCTTCACTGAAGCTTTCTTT
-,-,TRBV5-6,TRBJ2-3,CASSYPWGATDTQYF,TGTGCCAGCAGCTACCCCTGGGGAGCCACAGATACGCAGTATTTT
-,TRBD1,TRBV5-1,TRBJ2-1,CASSQGQLGYNEQFF,TGCGCCAGCAGCCAGGGACAGTTGGGCTACAATGAGCAGTTCTTC
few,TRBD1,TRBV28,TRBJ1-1,CASSSRDRAMNTEAFF,TGTGCCAGCAGTTCCCGGGACAGGGCTATGAACACTGAAGCTTTCTTT